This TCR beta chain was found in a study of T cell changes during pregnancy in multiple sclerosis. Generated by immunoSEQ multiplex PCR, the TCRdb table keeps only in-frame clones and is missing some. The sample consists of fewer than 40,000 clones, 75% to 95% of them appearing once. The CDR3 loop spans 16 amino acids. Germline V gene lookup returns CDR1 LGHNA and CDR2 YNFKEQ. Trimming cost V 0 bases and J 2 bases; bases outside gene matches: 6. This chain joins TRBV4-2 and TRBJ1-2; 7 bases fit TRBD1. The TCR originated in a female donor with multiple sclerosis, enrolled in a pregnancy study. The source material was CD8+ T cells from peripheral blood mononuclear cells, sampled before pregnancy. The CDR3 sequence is CASSQDLGGPNYGYTF. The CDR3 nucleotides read TGTGCCAGCAGCCAAGACTTAGGGGGCCCCAACTATGGCTACACCTTC.